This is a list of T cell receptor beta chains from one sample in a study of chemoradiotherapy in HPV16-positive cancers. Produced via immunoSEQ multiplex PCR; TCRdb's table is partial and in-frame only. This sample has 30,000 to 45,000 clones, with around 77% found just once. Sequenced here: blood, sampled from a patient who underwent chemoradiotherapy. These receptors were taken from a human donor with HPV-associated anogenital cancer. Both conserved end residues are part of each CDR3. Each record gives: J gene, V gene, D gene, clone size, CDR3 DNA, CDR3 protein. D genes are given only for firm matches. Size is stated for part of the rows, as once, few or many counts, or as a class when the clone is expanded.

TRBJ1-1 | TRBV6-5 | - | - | TGTGCCAGCAGTTACACTGGGGGGAACACTGAAGCTTTCTTT | CASSYTGGNTEAFF
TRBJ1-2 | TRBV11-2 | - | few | TGTGCCAGCAGCCGATCGGGCGGGGGGGATGGCTACACCTTC | CASSRSGGGDGYTF
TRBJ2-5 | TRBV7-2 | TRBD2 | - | TGTGCCAGCAGCTCGGGACTAGCGGGGGGGCGGTTTTTAGAGACCCAGTACTTC | CASSSGLAGGRFLETQYF
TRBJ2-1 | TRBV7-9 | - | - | TGTGCCAGCAGCTTAGATCGGGGGTGGAATGAGCAGTTCTTC | CASSLDRGWNEQFF
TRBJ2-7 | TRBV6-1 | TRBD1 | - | TGTGCCAGCAGTCAGGGGGCGGGCTACGAGCAGTACTTC | CASSQGAGYEQYF
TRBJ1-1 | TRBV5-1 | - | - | TGCGCCAGCAGCTTGTACGCCAGGGAGAACACTGAAGCTTTCTTT | CASSLYARENTEAFF
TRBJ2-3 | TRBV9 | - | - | TGTGCCAGCAGCTTCGAGTTGTCTACTAGCACAGATACGCAGTATTTT | CASSFELSTSTDTQYF
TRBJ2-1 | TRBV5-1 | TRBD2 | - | TGCGCCAGCCGGGAAATAGCGGGGGACAATGAGCAGTTCTTC | CASREIAGDNEQFF
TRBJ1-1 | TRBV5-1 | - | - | TGCGCCAGCAGCTTGGGTGAAGCTTTCTTT | CASSLGEAFF
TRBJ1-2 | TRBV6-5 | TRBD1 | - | TGTGCCAGCAGTCCCTACGACAGGGATGGCTACACCTTC | CASSPYDRDGYTF
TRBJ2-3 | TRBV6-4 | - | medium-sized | TGTGCCAGCAGTGACTCTGAGGGGCGCGGCACAGATACGCAGTATTTT | CASSDSEGRGTDTQYF
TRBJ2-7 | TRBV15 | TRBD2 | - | TGTGCCACCAGCAGCCACTCGAGCGGGAACTCCTACGAGCAGTACTTC | CATSSHSSGNSYEQYF
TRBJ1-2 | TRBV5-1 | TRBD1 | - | TGCGCCAGCAGCTTGGAAGGACAGGGTCCCTACACCTTC | CASSLEGQGPYTF
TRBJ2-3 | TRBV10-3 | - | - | TGTGCCATCAGTGATGAGGTCACAGATACGCAGTATTTT | CAISDEVTDTQYF
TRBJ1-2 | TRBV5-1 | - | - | TGCGCCAGCAGCTCCAAAGGAGGGGGTAACTATGGCTACACCTTC | CASSSKGGGNYGYTF
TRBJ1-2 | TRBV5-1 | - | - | TGCGCCAGCAGCTTTGGGGGCGCAAACTATGGCTACACCTTC | CASSFGGANYGYTF
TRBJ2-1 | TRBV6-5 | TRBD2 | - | TGTGCCAGCAGTTCCGTTCGGGGGGTATCCTACAATGAGCAGTTCTTC | CASSSVRGVSYNEQFF
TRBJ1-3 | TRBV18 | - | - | TGTGCCAGCTCACCAGCGGGCGGCAGCTCTGGAAACACCATATATTTT | CASSPAGGSSGNTIYF
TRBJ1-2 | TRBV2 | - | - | TGTGCCAGCTCTCGGGTTCAGACCTATGGCTACACCTTC | CASSRVQTYGYTF
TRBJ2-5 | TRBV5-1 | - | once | TGCGCCAGCAGCTTGTGGTCAGGGGTGGAGACCCAGTACTTC | CASSLWSGVETQYF
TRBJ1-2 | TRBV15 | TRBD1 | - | TGTGCCACCAGCAGAGATGAGGGGGCGGACTATGGCTACACCTTC | CATSRDEGADYGYTF
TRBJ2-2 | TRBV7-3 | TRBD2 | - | TGTGCCAGCAGCTTAATCCGGGGAGGGACTGCTCACACCGGGGAGCTGTTTTTT | CASSLIRGGTAHTGELFF
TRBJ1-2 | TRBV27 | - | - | TGTGCCAGCAGTTTATCGTACAGGGACTATGGCTACACCTTC | CASSLSYRDYGYTF
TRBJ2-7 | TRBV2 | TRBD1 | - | TGTGCCAGCAGTCTCGGGACAGTAGCCTACGAGCAGTACTTC | CASSLGTVAYEQYF
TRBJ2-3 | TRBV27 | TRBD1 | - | TGTGCCAGCAGGGGTTACGGGGACAGCGCAGATACGCAGTATTTT | CASRGYGDSADTQYF
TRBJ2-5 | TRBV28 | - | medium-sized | TGTGCCAGCAGTTTAATGCGGTGGCAAGAGACCCAGTACTTC | CASSLMRWQETQYF
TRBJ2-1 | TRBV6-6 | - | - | TGTGCCAGCAGTCTAGGGAAGAACTCCTACAATGAGCAGTTCTTC | CASSLGKNSYNEQFF
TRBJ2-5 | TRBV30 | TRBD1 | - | TGTGCCTGGAGTAGACAGGGAGAGACCCAGTACTTC | CAWSRQGETQYF
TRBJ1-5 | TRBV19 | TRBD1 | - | TGTGCCAGTAGAGACTTGGACAGGAATCAGCCCCAGCATTTT | CASRDLDRNQPQHF
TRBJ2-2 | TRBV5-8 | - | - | TGTGCCAGCAGCCCCCGGGTGAACACCGGGGAGCTGTTTTTT | CASSPRVNTGELFF
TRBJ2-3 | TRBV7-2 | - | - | TGTGCCAGCAGCTTATTTGGGCTAGCGCCAGATACGCAGTATTTT | CASSLFGLAPDTQYF
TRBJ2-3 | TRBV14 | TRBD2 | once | TGTGCCAGCAGCCAGGGACTAGCAGGCCCTAGCACAGATACGCAGTATTTT | CASSQGLAGPSTDTQYF
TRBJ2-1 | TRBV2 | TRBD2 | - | TGTGCCAGCAGTGAGAGGGCTAGCGGCTCCTACAATGAGCAGTTCTTC | CASSERASGSYNEQFF
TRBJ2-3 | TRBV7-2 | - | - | TGTGCCAGCAGCTTAACGGATTATACGCAGTATTTT | CASSLTDYTQYF
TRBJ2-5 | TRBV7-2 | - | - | TGTGCCAGCAGCTTAGTAGGGACATGGAATCGAGAGACCCAGTACTTC | CASSLVGTWNRETQYF
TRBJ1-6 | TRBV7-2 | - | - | TGTGCCAGCAGCTTATCAGGGAGCTCCTATAATTCACCCCTCCACTTT | CASSLSGSSYNSPLHF
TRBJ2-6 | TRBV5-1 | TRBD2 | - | TGCGCCAGCAGCTTGCCGGGGGGTTTTACAAGTACTGGGGCCAACGTCCTGACTTTC | CASSLPGGFTSTGANVLTF
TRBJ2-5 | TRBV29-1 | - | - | TGCAGCGTTGATAGGGGGGTTGCGGAGACCCAGTACTTC | CSVDRGVAETQYF
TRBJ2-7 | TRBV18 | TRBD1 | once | TGTGCCAGCTCACCAAGACAGGGAATCACCTACGAGCAGTACTTC | CASSPRQGITYEQYF
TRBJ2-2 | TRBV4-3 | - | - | TGCGCCAGCAGCCTCCTGAGGGGGGGGACCGGGGAGCTGTTTTTT | CASSLLRGGTGELFF
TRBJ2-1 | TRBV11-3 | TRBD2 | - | TGTGCCAGCTCACCCGGGACTAGCGGGGGGCAGGGTGAGCAGTTCTTC | CASSPGTSGGQGEQFF
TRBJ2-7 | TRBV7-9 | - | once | TGTGCCAGCAGCTTAGAGTTGGGACAGCAGTACTTC | CASSLELGQQYF